One and the same sample provided the 9 T cell receptor beta chains below, sequenced in a study of neurological immune-mediated disorders. TCRdb analysed the 5' RACE reads with MiXCR anew, one entry per CDR3 protein. The top ten hold 5% to 6% of the sample, which has under 100,000 distinct CDR3 sequences, around 4% seen once. Documented time point: longitudinal time-point 3. Source material: PBMCs. The receptor set was obtained from an older woman with multiple sclerosis.

This clonotype was found many times. This rearrangement joins TRBV24-1 to TRBJ1-5; TRBD1 is a possible D gene (6 bases). The CDR3 runs to 14 residues. V shed 3 bases and J shed 3 bases, with 8 bases lying between them. Germline lookup yields CDR1 KGHDR and CDR2 SFDVKD. The CDR3: CATSDRGTNQPQHF. In DNA form, the CDR3 reads TGTGCCACCAGTGATAGGGGGACCAATCAGCCCCAGCATTTT.

This clonotype was counted many times. The chain is built from TRBV20-1 and TRBJ1-5; possible D gene TRBD1, 5 bases. Per germline, CDR1 DFQATT and CDR2 SNEGSKA (reference sequence). The CDR3 spans 15 residues. V was shortened by 4 bases and J by 1 base, with 14 bases between the two germline ends. The CDR3 reads CSATVGGDSNQPQHF. Written as DNA, the CDR3 is TGCAGTGCTACCGTGGGGGGGGACAGCAATCAGCCCCAGCATTTT.

There are many counts of this clonotype. The J gene is TRBJ2-4, the V gene TRBV29-1; 7 bases agree with TRBD1. V shed 3 bases, J shed 0 bases, and the junction held 5 bases outside the gene matches. The V gene's germline CDR1 is SQVTM and CDR2 ANQGSEA. CDR3 size: 15 residues. For the CDR3, the DNA is TGCAGCGTTGACGGACAGGCTGCAGCCAAAAACATTCAGTACTTC. Its protein is CSVDGQAAAKNIQYF. Full variable domain (outside the CDR3, taken from reference TRBV29-1 and TRBJ2-4): SAVISQKPSRDICQRGTSLTIQCQVDSQVTMMFWYRQQPGQSLTLIATANQGSEATYESGFVIDKFPISRPNLTFSTLTVSNMSPEDSSIYLCSVDGQAAAKNIQYFGAGTRLSVL.

The sample holds many counts of this clonotype. V is TRBV20-1 and J is TRBJ1-1; perhaps TRBD1 as D (5 bases). The germline V gene encodes CDR1 DFQATT and CDR2 SNEGSKA (reference sequence). The CDR3 spans 12 residues. Trimming left V 5 bases short and J 7 bases short, with 14 bases between. CDR3 bases: TGCAGTGCTCGATCGGGGGGTTATGAAGCTTTCTTT. Amino acids: CSARSGGYEAFF.

This clonotype was observed many times. The gene calls are TRBV6-6 and TRBJ1-4; D remains unclear. Per germline, CDR1 MNHNY and CDR2 SVGAGI (reference sequence). V lost 7 bases and J lost 0, with 6 bases in between. CDR3 length equals 13 residues. CDR3 loop: CASKGTTNEKLFF. The CDR3 nucleotides are TGTGCCAGCAAGGGAACAACTAATGAAAAACTGTTTTTT.

This clonotype was recorded at least ten times. The chain joins TRBV20-1 to TRBJ1-5; D might be TRBD1 (6 bases). The CDR3 covers 14 residues. The germline CDR1 and CDR2 sequences are DFQATT and SNEGSKA (reference sequence). V gave up 0 bases and J gave up 5 bases, with 11 bases separating them. The CDR3 spells CSARDQGKDQPQHF. CDR3 sequence (DNA): TGCAGTGCTAGAGATCAGGGGAAAGATCAGCCCCAGCATTTT.

This clonotype was counted at least ten times. The CDR3 reads CSSSSGQGQETQYF. In nucleotides, the CDR3 is TGCAGCTCATCTAGCGGACAGGGACAAGAGACCCAGTACTTC. This chain connects TRBV29-1 to TRBJ2-5; TRBD1 is a possible D gene (8 bases). V lost 8 bases and J lost 2, with 18 bases in between. Germline CDR1 SQVTM, CDR2 ANQGSEA. CDR3 size: 14 residues. Drawing the rest from reference TRBV29-1 and TRBJ2-5, the complete variable domain is SAVISQKPSRDICQRGTSLTIQCQVDSQVTMMFWYRQQPGQSLTLIATANQGSEATYESGFVIDKFPISRPNLTFSTLTVSNMSPEDSSIYLCSSSSGQGQETQYFGPGTRLLVL.

There are many counts of this clonotype. The chain combines TRBV5-5 with TRBJ1-5; D unclear. V lost 2 bases and J 0 bases, leaving 9 bases between the germline ends. CDR3 length equals 15 residues. CDR1 and CDR2 (germline): SGHKS, YYEKEE (reference sequence). CDR3 bases: TGTGCCAGCAGCTTACGGGCCAATAGCAATCAGCCCCAGCATTTT. Protein product: CASSLRANSNQPQHF.

This clonotype showed up many times. This chain uses TRBV6-1 with TRBJ2-3, with D possibly TRBD1 on 5 matching bases. V was clipped by 4 bases and J by 4 bases, with 9 bases between them. The germline V gene has CDR1 MNHNS and CDR2 SASEGT. The CDR3 extends over 13 amino acids. The CDR3 loop is CASSGQGADTQYF. Here the CDR3 DNA reads TGTGCCAGCAGTGGGCAGGGCGCAGATACGCAGTATTTT.